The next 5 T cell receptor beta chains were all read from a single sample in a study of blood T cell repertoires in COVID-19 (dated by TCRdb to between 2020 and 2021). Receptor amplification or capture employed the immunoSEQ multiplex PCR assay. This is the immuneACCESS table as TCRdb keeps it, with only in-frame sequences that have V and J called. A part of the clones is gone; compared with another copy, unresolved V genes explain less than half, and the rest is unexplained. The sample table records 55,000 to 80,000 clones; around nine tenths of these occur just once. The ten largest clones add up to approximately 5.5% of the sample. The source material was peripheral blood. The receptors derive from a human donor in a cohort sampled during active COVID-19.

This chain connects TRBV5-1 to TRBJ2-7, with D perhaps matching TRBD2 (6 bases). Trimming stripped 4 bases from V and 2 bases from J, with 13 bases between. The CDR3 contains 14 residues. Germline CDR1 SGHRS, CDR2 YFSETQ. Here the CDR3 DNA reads TGCGCCAGCAGCATGGGACTCGGAACCTACGAGCAGTACTTC. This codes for CASSMGLGTYEQYF.

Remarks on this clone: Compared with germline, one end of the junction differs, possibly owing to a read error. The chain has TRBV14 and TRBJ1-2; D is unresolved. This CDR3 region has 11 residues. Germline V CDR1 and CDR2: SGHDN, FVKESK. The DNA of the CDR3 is TGTGCCAGCAGCCAAGGCGGCGTTCGGGCCTTC. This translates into CASSQGGVRAF.

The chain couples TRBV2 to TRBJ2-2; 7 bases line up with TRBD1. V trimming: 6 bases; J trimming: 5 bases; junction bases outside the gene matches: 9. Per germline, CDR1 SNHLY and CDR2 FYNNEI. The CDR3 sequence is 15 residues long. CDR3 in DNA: TGTGCCAGCAGGTCCTTGAGGGGGCAGACCGGGGAGCTGTTTTTT. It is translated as CASRSLRGQTGELFF. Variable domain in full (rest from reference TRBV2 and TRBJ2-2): EPEVTQTPSHQVTQMGQEVILRCVPISNHLYFYWYRQILGQKVEFLVSFYNNEISEKSEIFDDQFSVERPDGSNFTLKIRSTKLEDSAMYFCASRSLRGQTGELFFGEGSRLTVL.

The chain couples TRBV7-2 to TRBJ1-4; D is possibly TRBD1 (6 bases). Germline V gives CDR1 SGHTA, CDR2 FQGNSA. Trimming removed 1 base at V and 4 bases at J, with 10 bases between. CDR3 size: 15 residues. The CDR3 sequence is CASSLGGHRNEKLFF. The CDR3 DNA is TGTGCCAGCAGCTTAGGGGGGCACCGTAATGAAAAACTGTTTTTT.

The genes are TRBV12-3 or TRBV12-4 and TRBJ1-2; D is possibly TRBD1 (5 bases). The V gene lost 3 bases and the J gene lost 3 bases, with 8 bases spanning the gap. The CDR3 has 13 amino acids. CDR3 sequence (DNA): TGTGCCAGCAGTTTGGTCAGGGACTATGGCTACACCTTC. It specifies CASSLVRDYGYTF.